This T cell receptor (beta chain) was sequenced in a study of blood T cell repertoires in COVID-19 (dated by TCRdb to the early 2020s). In the study overall: Collaborator samples came from the United States, Italy and Spain and covered acute and convalescent phases of COVID-19. The prospective study material was composed of cDNA or gDNA derived from T cells, B-cell-depleted T cells, or PBMCs. Subjects who had been exposed to COVID-19, were actively infected with it, or had recovered from it provided the deeply sampled blood TCRbeta repertoires that made up the dataset. A freely available public database, intended as a resource for researchers studying the immune response to SARS-CoV-2, is where the repertoires were released. Samples came from the ongoing ImmuneRACE study (first 160 participants) plus 1,254 subjects from 6 global collaborators. Sample metadata almost always included a de-identified subject ID, COVID-19 status, age in years and sex. Where available, HLA class I and class II types were taken from metadata supplied by the sample provider and were not determined by assay-based typing.

Study-level results and caveats: The amount of clinical and demographic metadata varied by source and participant and was provided uncurated.

TCRbeta CDR3 regions were amplified from genomic DNA by means of the immunoSEQ Assay, a bias-controlled multiplex PCR. On the study's bioinformatics: The number of nucleated cells in each sample was estimated from the amplification of reference gene primers within the assay. To quantify the absolute abundance of each unique TCRbeta CDR3 rearrangement, sequence reads were collapsed and filtered. For each sample, productive Simpson clonality was calculated as the square root of Simpson's diversity index over productive rearrangements. The table was pulled from immuneACCESS by TCRdb, which kept in-frame rearrangements only. Such tables lose some clones; where checked, under half of the loss comes from unresolved V genes, and the rest has no known cause. From that table come the V and J calls and clone size; the DNA was used to work out D and trimming. Across this sample there are about 210,000 clones, with 80% to 90% seen only once. Jointly, the top ten make up approximately 0.7% of the sample.

With respect to this clone: No cognate antigen has been identified for it. Relative to the germline gene, one junction end is altered; a read error may explain this.

Each collaborating institution followed its own protocols to collect whole blood in K2EDTA tubes. For TCRbeta analysis, collaborator samples were shipped as frozen whole blood, as isolated PBMCs, or as DNA extracted from either sample type. The CDR1 and CDR2 encoded by the germline V gene (reference sequence) are MNHNY and SVGAGI. Reading from cysteine to phenylalanine, the CDR3 counts 11 amino acids. Left in the record is the CDR3 DNA by itself, 33 bases read in frame from the first base. This sequence was found in a man aged 35-49 years with acute or convalescent COVID-19. The chain was built from TRBV6-6 and TRBJ2-4, and TRBD1 matches 8 of the central bases. The specimen was peripheral blood. The nucleotide sequence is given as TGTGCCAGCAGTACCCGGGACAGGCTCGTCTTC. This sequence encodes CASSTRDRLVF.